The rows below give T cell receptor beta chains drawn from one sample of a study of blood T cell repertoires in COVID-19. TCRdb keeps only in-frame clones here, not all; method: immunoSEQ multiplex PCR. This table has about 190,000 clones, about 83% appearing once. The sequencing input was peripheral blood. The receptors derive from a woman between 65 and 79 years old with active or convalescent COVID-19. The CDR3 runs from the conserved cysteine through the conserved F or W. Fields, in order: J gene, clone size, D gene, V gene, CDR3 DNA, CDR3 protein. A D gene is named only where the DNA matches it firmly. Not all rows give a size; the values are once, few, many and, for expanded clones, a class.

>TRBJ2-7|few|TRBD1|TRBV3-1/TRBV3-2
TGTGCCAGCAGCCCTGGGACAGGGAGTTCCTACGAGCAGTACTTC
CASSPGTGSSYEQYF
>TRBJ1-2|NA|NA|TRBV3-1/TRBV3-2
TGTGCCAGCAGCCAAGATCCGGAGGGAAGGCGCTACACCTTC
CASSQDPEGRRYTF
>TRBJ1-2|NA|NA|TRBV18
TGTGCCAGCTCACCCAAAGAGAAGGGCACGGGATATGGCTACACCTTC
CASSPKEKGTGYGYTF
>TRBJ2-5|NA|TRBD2|TRBV3-1/TRBV3-2
TGTGCCAGCAGCGATGGGACTAGCGGGAAAGATGAGACCCAGTACTTC
CASSDGTSGKDETQYF
>TRBJ2-7|NA|TRBD2|TRBV7-8
TGTGCCAGCAGCTTAGAATATAGCGGGCCCACCTACGAGCAGTACTTC
CASSLEYSGPTYEQYF
>TRBJ2-1|NA|NA|TRBV29-1
TGCAGCGTTGAAATGGGGCCCTACAATGAGCAGTTCTTC
CSVEMGPYNEQFF
>TRBJ2-1|NA|TRBD1|TRBV12-3/TRBV12-4
TGTGCCAGCAGTTACAGGGGCTACAATGAGCAGTTCTTC
CASSYRGYNEQFF
>TRBJ1-1|NA|NA|TRBV9
TGTGCCAGCAGCCCCCGGCCCCAGGGTGAAGCTTTCTTT
CASSPRPQGEAFF
>TRBJ2-7|NA|NA|TRBV27
TGTGCCAGCAGTCAGAATAGGGGGTTATACGAGCAGTACTTC
CASSQNRGLYEQYF
>TRBJ1-5|few|NA|TRBV19
TGTGCCAGTACCCCCGGAGGGGCCGGACAGCCCCAGCATTTT
CASTPGGAGQPQHF
>TRBJ1-2|NA|TRBD1|TRBV11-2
TGTGCCAGCAGCCCCGTCAGGGGGCGCGGCTATGGCTACACCTTC
CASSPVRGRGYGYTF
>TRBJ2-6|once|NA|TRBV6-5
TGTGCCAGCAGTTACTCGAACTCCGCGGGGGCCAACGTCCTGACTTTC
CASSYSNSAGANVLTF
>TRBJ2-7|NA|NA|TRBV4-1
TGCGCCAGCAGCCAAGACAGAACAGGGCCACTCGCCTACGAGCAGTACTTC
CASSQDRTGPLAYEQYF
>TRBJ2-3|NA|TRBD2|TRBV10-1
TGCGCCAGCAGTGCCGGGACTAGCGGGAGGGCCGGCCTCCGGTATTTT
CASSAGTSGRAGLRYF
>TRBJ1-1|NA|TRBD1|TRBV9
TGTGCCAGCAGGCCGCAGGGGGAATACACTGAAGCTTTCTTT
CASRPQGEYTEAFF
>TRBJ2-1|NA|TRBD1|TRBV18
TGTGCCAGCTCACCTCTGAGGACAGGGAATGAGCAGTTCTTC
CASSPLRTGNEQFF
>TRBJ1-1|few|TRBD1|TRBV3-1/TRBV3-2
TGTGCCAGCAGCCTTGGACAGGCGAACACTGAAGCTTTCTTT
CASSLGQANTEAFF
>TRBJ2-7|NA|NA|TRBV11-2
TGTGCCAGCAGCTTTAGTGCCAGCGGATATTTAAGGAACGAGCAGTACTTC
CASSFSASGYLRNEQYF
>TRBJ2-7|many|TRBD2|TRBV7-6
TGTGCCAGCAGCTACTTAGCGGGAGCGGGCGAGCAGTACTTC
CASSYLAGAGEQYF
>TRBJ2-7|NA|TRBD2|TRBV2
TGTGCAATCTCCGGGACTAGCGGGAGATTGACCGAGCAGTACTTC
CAISGTSGRLTEQYF
>TRBJ1-2|NA|TRBD1|TRBV5-1
TGCGCCAGCAGCTTGTGGGGACAGGGAACGTATGGCTACACCTTC
CASSLWGQGTYGYTF
>TRBJ2-7|once|TRBD2|TRBV18
TGTGCCAGCTCGCCCCGGGCAAGGACTAGCGCCAAAGCCTACGAGCAGTACTTC
CASSPRARTSAKAYEQYF
>TRBJ2-1|NA|NA|TRBV7-6
TGTGCCAGCAGCCTAGGAGGGGGTCAGGATAATGAGCAGTTCTTC
CASSLGGGQDNEQFF
>TRBJ2-6|NA|NA|TRBV19
TGTGCCAGTAGGTCTTCCCAGGGGCGCTCTGGGGCCAACGTCCTGACTTTC
CASRSSQGRSGANVLTF
>TRBJ2-1|NA|NA|TRBV10-1
TGCGCCAGCAGTGAGTCGTCAGGCTACAATGAGCAGTTCTTC
CASSESSGYNEQFF
>TRBJ2-1|NA|TRBD2|TRBV3-1/TRBV3-2
TGTGCCAGCAGCCAAGTGGGACTAGCGGGACGAGATGAGCAGTTCTTC
CASSQVGLAGRDEQFF
>TRBJ1-2|NA|NA|TRBV7-3
TGTGCCAGCAGCTTAACTGGCGCGGCCCCTCAATATGGCTACACCTTC
CASSLTGAAPQYGYTF
>TRBJ1-1|NA|NA|TRBV6-5
TGTGCCAGCAGTCCAAACAGGGTCACTGAAGCTTTCTTT
CASSPNRVTEAFF